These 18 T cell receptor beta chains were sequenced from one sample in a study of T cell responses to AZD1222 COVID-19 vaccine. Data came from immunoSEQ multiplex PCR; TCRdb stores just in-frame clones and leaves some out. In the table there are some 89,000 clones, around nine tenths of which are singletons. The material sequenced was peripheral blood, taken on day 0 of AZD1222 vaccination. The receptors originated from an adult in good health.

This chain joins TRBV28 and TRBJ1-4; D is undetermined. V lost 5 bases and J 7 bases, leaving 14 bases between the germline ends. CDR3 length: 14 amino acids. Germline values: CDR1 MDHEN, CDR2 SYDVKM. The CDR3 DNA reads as TGTGCCAGCAGTCCGGGCGAGCCAAGTGAAAAACTGTTTTTT. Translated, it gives CASSPGEPSEKLFF. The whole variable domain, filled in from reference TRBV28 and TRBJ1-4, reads DVKVTQSSRYLVKRTGEKVFLECVQDMDHENMFWYRQDPGLGLRLIYFSYDVKMKEKGDIPEGYSVSREKKERFSLILESASTNQTSMYLCASSPGEPSEKLFFGSGTQLSVL.

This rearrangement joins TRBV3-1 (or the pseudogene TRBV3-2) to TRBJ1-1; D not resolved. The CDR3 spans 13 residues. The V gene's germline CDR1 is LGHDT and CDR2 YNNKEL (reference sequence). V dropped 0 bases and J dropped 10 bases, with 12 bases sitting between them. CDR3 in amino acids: CASSQDPSQGAFF. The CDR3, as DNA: TGTGCCAGCAGCCAAGATCCCAGCCAAGGAGCTTTCTTT.

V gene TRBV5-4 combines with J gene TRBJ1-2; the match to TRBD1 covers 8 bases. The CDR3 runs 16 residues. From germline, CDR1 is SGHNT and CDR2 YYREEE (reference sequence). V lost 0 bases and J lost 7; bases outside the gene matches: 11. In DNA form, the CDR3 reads TGTGCCAGCAGCTTGGCGCCGGACAGGGAAACGGGTGGCTACACCTTC. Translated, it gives CASSLAPDRETGGYTF.

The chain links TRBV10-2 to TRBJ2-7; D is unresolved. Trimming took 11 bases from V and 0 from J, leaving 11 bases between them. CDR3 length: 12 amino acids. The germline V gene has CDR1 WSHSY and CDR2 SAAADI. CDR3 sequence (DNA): TGCGCCGTCGGGCCCCTCTCCTACGAGCAGTACTTC. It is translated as CAVGPLSYEQYF.

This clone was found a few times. The DNA of the CDR3 is TGCAGCGTTGAAACAGGGACGGATGGCTACACCTTC. Translated, it gives CSVETGTDGYTF. V usage is TRBV29-1 and J usage is TRBJ1-2, with D possibly being TRBD1 (6 bases). In germline, CDR1 is SQVTM, CDR2 ANQGSEA. The CDR3 length is 12 residues. Trimming removed 2 bases from V and 6 bases from J, with 10 bases in between. The full variable domain, its missing parts supplied by reference TRBV29-1 and TRBJ1-2, is SAVISQKPSRDICQRGTSLTIQCQVDSQVTMMFWYRQQPGQSLTLIATANQGSEATYESGFVIDKFPISRPNLTFSTLTVSNMSPEDSSIYLCSVETGTDGYTFGSGTRLTVV.

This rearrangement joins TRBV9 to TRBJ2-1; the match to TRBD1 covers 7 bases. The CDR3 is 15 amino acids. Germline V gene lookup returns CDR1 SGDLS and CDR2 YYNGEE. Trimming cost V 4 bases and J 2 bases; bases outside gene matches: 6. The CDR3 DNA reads TGTGCCAGCAGCTCTGGGGACAGACCCTACAATGAGCAGTTCTTC. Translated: CASSSGDRPYNEQFF.

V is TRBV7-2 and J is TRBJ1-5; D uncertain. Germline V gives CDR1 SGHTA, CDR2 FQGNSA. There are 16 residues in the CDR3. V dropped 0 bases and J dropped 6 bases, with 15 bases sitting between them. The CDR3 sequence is CASSLAIPVGGQPQHF. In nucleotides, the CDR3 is TGTGCCAGCAGCTTAGCGATTCCGGTAGGAGGTCAGCCCCAGCATTTT.

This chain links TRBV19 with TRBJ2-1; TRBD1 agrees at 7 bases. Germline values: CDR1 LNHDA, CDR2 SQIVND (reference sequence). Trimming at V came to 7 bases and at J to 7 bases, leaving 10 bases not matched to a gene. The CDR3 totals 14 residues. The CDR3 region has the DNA TGTGCCAGTACATCGGGACAGACCTTAAATGAGCAGTTCTTC. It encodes CASTSGQTLNEQFF.

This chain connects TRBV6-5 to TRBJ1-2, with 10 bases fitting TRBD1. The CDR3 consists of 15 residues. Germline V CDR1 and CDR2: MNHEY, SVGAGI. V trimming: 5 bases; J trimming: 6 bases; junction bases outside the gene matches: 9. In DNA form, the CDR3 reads TGTGCCAGCAGTCACCCGGGACAGGGGATAAATGGCTACACCTTC. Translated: CASSHPGQGINGYTF.

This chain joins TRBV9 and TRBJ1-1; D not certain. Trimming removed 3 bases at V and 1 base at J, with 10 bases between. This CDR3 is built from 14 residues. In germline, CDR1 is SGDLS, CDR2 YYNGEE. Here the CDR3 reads CASSEGIGNTEAFF. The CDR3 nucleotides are TGTGCCAGCAGCGAAGGGATTGGGAACACTGAAGCTTTCTTT.

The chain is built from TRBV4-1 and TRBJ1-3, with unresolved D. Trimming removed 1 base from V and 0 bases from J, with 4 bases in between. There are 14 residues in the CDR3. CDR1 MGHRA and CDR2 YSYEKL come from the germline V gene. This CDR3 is CASSQVGSGNTIYF. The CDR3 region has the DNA TGCGCCAGCAGCCAAGTGGGCTCTGGAAACACCATATATTTT.

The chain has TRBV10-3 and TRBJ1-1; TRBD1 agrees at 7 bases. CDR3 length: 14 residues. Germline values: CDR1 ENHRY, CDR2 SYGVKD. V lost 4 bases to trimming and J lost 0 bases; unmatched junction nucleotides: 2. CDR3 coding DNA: TGTGCCATCAGTGGAGGGACAGTGAACACTGAAGCTTTCTTT. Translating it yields CAISGGTVNTEAFF.

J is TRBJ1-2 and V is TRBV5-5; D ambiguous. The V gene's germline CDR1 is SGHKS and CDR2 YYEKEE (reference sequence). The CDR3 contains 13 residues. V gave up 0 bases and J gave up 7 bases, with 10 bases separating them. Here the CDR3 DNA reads TGTGCCAGCAGCTTGGGGCAAATTGGTGGCTACACCTTC. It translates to CASSLGQIGGYTF.

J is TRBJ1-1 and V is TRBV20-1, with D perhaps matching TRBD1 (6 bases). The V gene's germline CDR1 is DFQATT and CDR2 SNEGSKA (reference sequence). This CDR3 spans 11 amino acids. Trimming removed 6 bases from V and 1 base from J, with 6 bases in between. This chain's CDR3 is CSARGNTEAFF. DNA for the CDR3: TGCAGTGCCAGGGGGAACACTGAAGCTTTCTTT.

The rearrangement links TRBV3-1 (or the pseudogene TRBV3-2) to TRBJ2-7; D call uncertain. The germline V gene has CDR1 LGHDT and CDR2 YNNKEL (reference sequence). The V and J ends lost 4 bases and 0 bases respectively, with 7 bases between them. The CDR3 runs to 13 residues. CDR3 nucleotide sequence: TGTGCCAGCAGCCCGTGGAGCTCCTACGAGCAGTACTTC. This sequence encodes CASSPWSSYEQYF.

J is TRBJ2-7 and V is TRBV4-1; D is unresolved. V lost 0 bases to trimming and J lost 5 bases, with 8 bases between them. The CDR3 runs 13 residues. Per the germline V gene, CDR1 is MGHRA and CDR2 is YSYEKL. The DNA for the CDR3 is TGCGCCAGCAGCCAAGATACGGGTAACGAGCAGTACTTC. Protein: CASSQDTGNEQYF.

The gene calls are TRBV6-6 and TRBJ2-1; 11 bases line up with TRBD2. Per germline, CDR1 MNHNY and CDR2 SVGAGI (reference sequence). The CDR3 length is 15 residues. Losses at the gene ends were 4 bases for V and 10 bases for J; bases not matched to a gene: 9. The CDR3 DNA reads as TGTGCCAGCAGTTCGCCGAGACTAGCGGGACTCGAGCAGTTCTTC. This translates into CASSSPRLAGLEQFF.

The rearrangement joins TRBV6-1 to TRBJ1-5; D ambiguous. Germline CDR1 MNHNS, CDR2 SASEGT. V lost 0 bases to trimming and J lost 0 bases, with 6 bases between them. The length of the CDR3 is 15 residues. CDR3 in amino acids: CASSEAGSSNQPQHF. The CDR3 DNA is TGTGCCAGCAGTGAAGCGGGCAGTAGCAATCAGCCCCAGCATTTT.